Sequencing of this T cell receptor (beta chain) was carried out in a study of blood T cells in healthy people across ages. Study details: Per two T cells, template switching captured roughly one barcoded beta molecule.

The CDR3 runs to 15 residues. The V and J ends lost 6 bases and 4 bases, in that order; junction bases with no gene match: 8. This clonotype is a singleton in its sample. Through a sample-barcoded 5' primer and a J-beta primer mix, a second PCR was run for roughly 7 to 12 cycles. MiXCR, applied by TCRdb to the 5' RACE reads, yields one record per CDR3 protein. The table lists about 560,000 distinct CDR3 sequences, about 25% of them singletons. These data also featured in a second study, about T cells of mothers and their children. From that paper: Each child gave about 3 million TCR beta CDR3 reads (each mother, over 9.5 million).

The chain employs TRBV12-3 or TRBV12-4 and TRBJ2-2; 7 bases map to TRBD1. This TCR was sampled from a boy between 2 and 15 years old in good health. Source material: blood. The CDR3 DNA reads as TGTGCCAGCAGGCCGGACAGGAGATTCACCGGGGAGCTGTTTTTT. Protein sequence: CASRPDRRFTGELFF.